The 30 T cell receptor beta chains listed next were all sequenced from one sample in a study of a mutant IDH1 vaccine in newly diagnosed glioma. Noted time point: baseline, week 1 (first vaccination visit). As to treatment: pre-vaccination baseline after standard-of-care therapy. TCRdb keeps only in-frame clones here, not all; method: immunoSEQ multiplex PCR. Among tens of thousands of clones listed, approximately 83% were seen once. Sequences were derived from PBMCs, sampled from a glioma patient treated with radiotherapy, temozolomide or both. All receptors come from a woman aged 50 to 65 with glioma.

The chain uses TRBV6-4 and TRBJ1-5, with TRBD1 matching 9 bases. The CDR3 totals 16 residues. With V trimmed by 5 bases and J by 4 bases, 9 bases remained unmatched. Germline V gives CDR1 MRHNA, CDR2 SNTAGT. The CDR3 spells CASSPTGGLPNQPQHF. Written as DNA, the CDR3 is TGTGCCAGCAGTCCGACAGGGGGTTTACCGAATCAGCCCCAGCATTTT.

The chain carries TRBV6-4 and TRBJ1-1, with 8 nucleotides matching TRBD1. Per germline, CDR1 MRHNA and CDR2 SNTAGT. This CDR3 is 15 amino acids long. V was clipped by 4 bases and J by 4 bases; unmatched bases: 8. As DNA, the CDR3 is TGTGCCAGCAGTGGAGACAGGGGTTTGGGCACTGAAGCTTTCTTT. It specifies CASSGDRGLGTEAFF.

With respect to this clone: This sample includes further DNA sequences coding for the same CDR3. The J gene is TRBJ1-5, the V gene TRBV5-1, with D uncertain. The V gene's germline CDR1 is SGHRS and CDR2 YFSETQ. This CDR3 comprises 13 residues. Trimming took off 0 bases at V and 5 bases at J, with 6 bases between the two ends. The CDR3 DNA reads TGCGCCAGCAGCTTGGGACTCGATCAGCCCCAGCATTTT. The encoded protein is CASSLGLDQPQHF.

The chain employs TRBV7-9 and TRBJ1-1, with TRBD1 as a possible D gene (5 bases). Germline loops: CDR1 SEHNR, CDR2 FQNEAQ (reference sequence). The CDR3 spans 14 residues. V shed 6 bases and J shed 6 bases, with 17 bases lying between them. CDR3 sequence: CASRQTGGRAEAFF. The CDR3 coding sequence is TGTGCCAGCAGACAGACGGGGGGTCGTGCTGAAGCTTTCTTT.

There are a few counts of this clone. The chain carries TRBV15 and TRBJ1-6; 8 nucleotides align to TRBD1. Germline CDR1 and CDR2: LNHNV and YYDKDF (reference sequence). CDR3 length: 15 residues. J gave up 10 bases and V 0 bases, and 5 bases lay outside the gene matches. The chain's CDR3 is CATSREDRGVSPLHF. CDR3 nucleotide sequence: TGTGCCACCAGCAGAGAAGACAGGGGTGTCTCACCCCTCCACTTT.

The genes are TRBV6-5 and TRBJ1-2; 7 positions match TRBD1. The V segment lost 5 bases and the J segment 0 bases; nucleotides outside the gene matches: 3. The CDR3 consists of 14 residues. From germline, CDR1 is MNHEY and CDR2 SVGAGI. The CDR3 DNA reads TGTGCCAGCAGTCGGACAGGAGCTAACTATGGCTACACCTTC. It specifies CASSRTGANYGYTF.

The chain is built from TRBV15 and TRBJ1-5; D is unclear. Germline-derived CDR1 and CDR2 are LNHNV and YYDKDF (reference sequence). This CDR3 comprises 13 residues. V lost 6 bases and J lost 0, with 6 bases in between. In DNA, the CDR3 is TGTGCCACCAGTGTGGGTAGCAATCAGCCCCAGCATTTT. It encodes CATSVGSNQPQHF.

J is TRBJ1-5 and V is TRBV19, with D possibly TRBD1 on 5 matching bases. Germline CDR1 LNHDA, CDR2 SQIVND (reference sequence). V dropped 5 bases and J dropped 10 bases, with 15 bases sitting between them. CDR3 size: 13 residues. The CDR3 region is CASSPQGTGPQHF. DNA of the CDR3: TGTGCCAGTAGTCCTCAGGGAACCGGCCCCCAGCATTTT.

The rearrangement links TRBV7-9 to TRBJ2-2; TRBD2 is a possible D gene (5 bases). The CDR3 loop spans 15 amino acids. Germline assignment: CDR1 SEHNR and CDR2 FQNEAQ (reference sequence). V was trimmed by 8 bases and J by 1 base, leaving 14 bases between them. The CDR3 region is CASVGSAGNTGELFF. The CDR3 coding sequence is TGTGCCAGCGTAGGGTCGGCGGGGAACACCGGGGAGCTGTTTTTT.

The J gene is TRBJ1-3, the V gene TRBV6-1; 7 bases map to TRBD1. Germline CDR1 reads MNHNS; CDR2 reads SASEGT. The ends lost 6 bases at V and 3 bases at J; junction bases unmatched: 8. The CDR3 has 15 residues. The CDR3 DNA follows: TGTGCCAGCAGAGACCCCGGGACAGTTGGAAACACCATATATTTT. Its translation is CASRDPGTVGNTIYF.

The chain combines TRBV5-1 with TRBJ2-4; D gene uncertain. The CDR3 sequence is 15 residues long. CDR1 SGHRS and CDR2 YFSETQ come from the germline V gene. V was pared by 7 bases and J by 0 bases, with 14 bases between. In DNA form, the CDR3 reads TGCGCCAGCCGCCAGTCCGCGCTAGCCAAAAACATTCAGTACTTC. It translates to CASRQSALAKNIQYF.

The chain is built from TRBV19 and TRBJ2-5; no clear D gene. This CDR3 comprises 13 residues. V lost 3 bases and J 5 bases, leaving 10 bases between the germline ends. The germline V gene has CDR1 LNHDA and CDR2 SQIVND (reference sequence). CDR3 coding DNA: TGTGCCAGTAGTATGGCAGGCCAGGAGACCCAGTACTTC. This gives the protein CASSMAGQETQYF.

V usage is TRBV10-2 and J usage is TRBJ1-6, with TRBD1 identical over 7 bases. Germline CDR1 WSHSY, CDR2 SAAADI. The V gene end was trimmed by 8 bases and the J gene end by 7 bases; junction bases not matched to a gene: 8. This CDR3 region has 14 residues. In DNA, the CDR3 is TGCGCCAGCGGAGGGGGCGAAATAAATTCACCCCTCCACTTT. Its protein product is CASGGGEINSPLHF.

In DNA, the CDR3 is TGTGCCAGCAGTGGGAGCAATGAGCAGTTCTTC. Translated, it gives CASSGSNEQFF. The chain combines TRBV2 with TRBJ2-1; D uncertain. The CDR3 totals 11 residues. The V and J ends lost 4 bases and 6 bases respectively, with 4 bases between them. In germline, CDR1 is SNHLY, CDR2 FYNNEI. The full variable domain, rest sourced from reference TRBV2 and TRBJ2-1, is EPEVTQTPSHQVTQMGQEVILRCVPISNHLYFYWYRQILGQKVEFLVSFYNNEISEKSEIFDDQFSVERPDGSNFTLKIRSTKLEDSAMYFCASSGSNEQFFGPGTRLTVL.

CDR3 nucleotide sequence: TGTGCCAGCAGCGGCGGGAGATCCTACGAGCAGTACTTC. Translation gives CASSGGRSYEQYF. J is TRBJ2-7 and V is TRBV11-3; 7 nucleotides agree with TRBD2. The germline V gene has CDR1 SGHNT and CDR2 YENEEA. The CDR3 contains 13 residues. Trimming removed 5 bases from V and 1 base from J; junction bases left unmatched: 2. Complete variable domain (other parts from reference TRBV11-3 and TRBJ2-7): EAGVVQSPRYKIIEKKQPVAFWCNPISGHNTLYWYLQNLGQGPELLIRYENEEAVDDSQLPKDRFSAERLKGVDSTLKIQPAELGDSAVYLCASSGGRSYEQYFGPGTRLTVT.

The rearrangement links TRBV15 to TRBJ1-5, with no clear D. V lost 3 bases, J lost 7 bases, and 10 bases lay in between. CDR3 length equals 13 residues. The germline CDR1 and CDR2 sequences are LNHNV and YYDKDF (reference sequence). The CDR3 bases are TGTGCCACCAGCAGGGTTCGAGGGCAGCCCCAGCATTTT. Its protein product is CATSRVRGQPQHF.

V is TRBV4-1 and J is TRBJ2-5, with D possibly being TRBD2 (5 bases). The CDR3 is 14 residues long. V lost 1 base and J lost 3, with 9 bases in between. Germline V gene lookup returns CDR1 MGHRA and CDR2 YSYEKL. The CDR3 DNA sequence: TGCGCCAGCAGCCAAGGGGCAGCGGAAGAGACCCAGTACTTC. It encodes CASSQGAAEETQYF.

The J gene is TRBJ2-3, the V gene TRBV7-9, with D uncertain. The CDR3 extends over 18 amino acids. Trimming pared 2 bases from V and 1 base from J, leaving 19 bases between. The V gene's germline CDR1 is SEHNR and CDR2 FQNEAQ (reference sequence). CDR3 in DNA: TGTGCCAGCAGCTTATTTGCAACCCTAAAATACCGCACAGATACGCAGTATTTT. It translates to CASSLFATLKYRTDTQYF.

In DNA, the CDR3 is TGTGCCAGCAGCCCCCAGGGAGGCTTGAACACTGAAGCTTTCTTT. This codes for CASSPQGGLNTEAFF. The J gene is TRBJ1-1, the V gene TRBV7-3, with D tentatively TRBD1 (5 bases). V lost 5 bases, J lost 0 bases, and 13 bases lay in between. This CDR3 has 15 residues. The germline V gene has CDR1 SGHTA and CDR2 FQGTGA. The variable domain in full, completed from reference TRBV7-3 and TRBJ1-1, reads GAGVSQTPSNKVTEKGKYVELRCDPISGHTALYWYRQSLGQGPEFLIYFQGTGAADDSGLPNDRFFAVRPEGSVSTLKIQRTERGDSAVYLCASSPQGGLNTEAFFGQGTRLTVV.

V usage is TRBV5-1 and J usage is TRBJ1-1; no clear D. V gave up 2 bases and J gave up 4 bases, with 12 bases separating them. The CDR3 sequence is 14 residues long. In germline, CDR1 is SGHRS, CDR2 YFSETQ. The CDR3 protein is CASSFGDTTTEAFF. The CDR3 nucleotides are TGCGCCAGCAGCTTCGGGGATACGACCACTGAAGCTTTCTTT.

The V and J genes are TRBV5-1 and TRBJ2-5; perhaps D is TRBD1 or TRBD2 (6 bases each). The CDR3 extends over 15 amino acids. The germline V gene encodes CDR1 SGHRS and CDR2 YFSETQ. V lost 4 bases, J lost 1 base, and 14 bases lay in between. Written as DNA, the CDR3 is TGCGCCAGCAGCCCGATCAAGGGGGGCCAAGAGACCCAGTACTTC. Translated, it gives CASSPIKGGQETQYF.

The V call is TRBV2, the J call TRBJ1-5; 8 positions match TRBD1. This CDR3 contains 13 residues. Germline V lookup: CDR1 SNHLY, CDR2 FYNNEI. The J segment lost 4 bases and the V segment lost 6 bases, leaving 2 bases of the junction unmatched. CDR3 protein: CASRGQANQPQHF. The CDR3, as DNA: TGTGCCAGCAGGGGACAGGCTAATCAGCCCCAGCATTTT.

The chain uses TRBV9 and TRBJ2-5; D could derive from TRBD1 or TRBD2 (5 bases each). The length of the CDR3 is 13 residues. V was shortened by 0 bases and J by 4 bases, with 7 bases between the two germline ends. Germline V gene lookup returns CDR1 SGDLS and CDR2 YYNGEE. The CDR3: CASSVGGVETQYF. The DNA for the CDR3 is TGTGCCAGCAGCGTAGGAGGGGTAGAGACCCAGTACTTC.

This sequence joins TRBV6-6 and TRBJ2-7; unclear D gene. Germline CDR1 and CDR2: MNHNY and SVGAGI (reference sequence). The V end lost 2 bases, the J end lost 2 bases, and 7 bases lay between the germline ends. The CDR3 totals 13 residues. Here the CDR3 reads CASSYDGTYEQYF. The CDR3 region has the DNA TGTGCCAGCAGTTACGACGGTACCTACGAGCAGTACTTC.

V usage is TRBV10-3 and J usage is TRBJ1-5; 12 bases align to TRBD1. Germline assignment: CDR1 ENHRY and CDR2 SYGVKD. The J segment lost 0 bases and the V segment lost 3 bases, leaving 9 bases of the junction unmatched. The CDR3 has 19 residues. The CDR3: CAISDPGTGGTYSNQPQHF. The CDR3 DNA follows: TGTGCCATCAGTGATCCGGGGACAGGGGGCACCTATAGCAATCAGCCCCAGCATTTT.

The V gene is TRBV2, the J gene TRBJ1-5, with 12 bases aligning to TRBD1. The CDR3 has 14 residues. Germline V CDR1 and CDR2: SNHLY, FYNNEI. CDR3 DNA: TGTGGGAGCCGGGACAGGGGGCAGGGGCAGCCCCAGCATTTT. Amino acids: CGSRDRGQGQPQHF.

On this clone itself: One end of the junction does not line up with germline, which may come from a read error. The chain recombines TRBV5-1 with TRBJ1-1; tentative D call: TRBD1 (6 bases). CDR1 is SGHRS and CDR2 is YFSETQ in the germline V gene. The CDR3 totals 14 residues. The CDR3 DNA reads as TGTGCCAGCAGTTACGACAGGTGGCACACTGAAGCTTTCTTT. It is translated as CASSYDRWHTEAFF. Complete variable domain (other parts from reference TRBV5-1 and TRBJ1-1): KAGVTQTPRYLIKTRGQQVTLSCSPISGHRSVSWYQQTPGQGLQFLFEYFSETQRNKGNFPGRFSGRQFSNSRSEMNVSTLELGDSALYLCASSYDRWHTEAFFGQGTRLTVV.

This clone has a handful of counts. The rearrangement uses TRBV13 and TRBJ1-4; tentatively, D is TRBD1 (5 bases). Trimming shortened V by 2 bases and J by 0 bases, and 13 bases separated the two germline ends. This CDR3 comprises 17 residues. Germline V CDR1 and CDR2: PRHDT, FYEKMQ (reference sequence). CDR3: CASSLRSRATTNEKLFF. The CDR3 DNA is TGTGCCAGCAGCTTAAGGTCCAGGGCGACAACTAATGAAAAACTGTTTTTT.

The chain has TRBV9 and TRBJ1-2; possibly TRBD1 for D (6 bases). CDR1 is SGDLS and CDR2 is YYNGEE in the germline V gene. The V end was cut by 7 bases, the J end by 4 bases, with 17 bases between. The CDR3 extends over 14 amino acids. In nucleotides, the CDR3 is TGTGCCAGCGGGGGCGCAGGGGCGAGCTATGGCTACACCTTC. Amino acids: CASGGAGASYGYTF.

This clone appeared once. V gene TRBV5-6 combines with J gene TRBJ2-7, with D possibly being TRBD1 or TRBD2 (5 bases each). Trimming removed 4 bases from V and 2 bases from J, with 13 bases in between. The germline V gene has CDR1 SGHDT and CDR2 YYEEEE. The CDR3 has 14 residues. This CDR3 is CASSASGTTYEQYF. The CDR3 DNA reads TGTGCCAGCAGCGCCTCCGGGACCACCTACGAGCAGTACTTC.